This TCR beta chain was recovered during a study of response to subunit inactivated influenza vaccine. Study-wide points: That few new T cells are recruited by each seasonal influenza vaccination was the authors' suggestion.

This clonotype was detected a few times. Its antigen is as yet unknown. TCRdb analysed the RT-PCR reads with MiXCR anew, one entry per CDR3 protein. The sample lists over 800,000 distinct CDR3 sequences; less than 25% were seen once. The sequencing used PBMCs from blood, collected roughly 5 days after vaccination. The receptor was derived from a man aged 50 to 59 who received an inactivated influenza vaccine.

The CDR3 here is CASLAGTLTGQYF. The CDR3 nucleotides are TGTGCCAGCTTAGCGGGGACCCTCACGGGGCAGTATTTT. J is TRBJ2-3 and V is TRBV7-9, with 8 bases lining up with TRBD2. There are 13 residues in the CDR3. J was trimmed by 11 bases and V by 8 bases; bases with no gene match: 12. Germline V CDR1 and CDR2: SEHNR, FQNEAQ (reference sequence).